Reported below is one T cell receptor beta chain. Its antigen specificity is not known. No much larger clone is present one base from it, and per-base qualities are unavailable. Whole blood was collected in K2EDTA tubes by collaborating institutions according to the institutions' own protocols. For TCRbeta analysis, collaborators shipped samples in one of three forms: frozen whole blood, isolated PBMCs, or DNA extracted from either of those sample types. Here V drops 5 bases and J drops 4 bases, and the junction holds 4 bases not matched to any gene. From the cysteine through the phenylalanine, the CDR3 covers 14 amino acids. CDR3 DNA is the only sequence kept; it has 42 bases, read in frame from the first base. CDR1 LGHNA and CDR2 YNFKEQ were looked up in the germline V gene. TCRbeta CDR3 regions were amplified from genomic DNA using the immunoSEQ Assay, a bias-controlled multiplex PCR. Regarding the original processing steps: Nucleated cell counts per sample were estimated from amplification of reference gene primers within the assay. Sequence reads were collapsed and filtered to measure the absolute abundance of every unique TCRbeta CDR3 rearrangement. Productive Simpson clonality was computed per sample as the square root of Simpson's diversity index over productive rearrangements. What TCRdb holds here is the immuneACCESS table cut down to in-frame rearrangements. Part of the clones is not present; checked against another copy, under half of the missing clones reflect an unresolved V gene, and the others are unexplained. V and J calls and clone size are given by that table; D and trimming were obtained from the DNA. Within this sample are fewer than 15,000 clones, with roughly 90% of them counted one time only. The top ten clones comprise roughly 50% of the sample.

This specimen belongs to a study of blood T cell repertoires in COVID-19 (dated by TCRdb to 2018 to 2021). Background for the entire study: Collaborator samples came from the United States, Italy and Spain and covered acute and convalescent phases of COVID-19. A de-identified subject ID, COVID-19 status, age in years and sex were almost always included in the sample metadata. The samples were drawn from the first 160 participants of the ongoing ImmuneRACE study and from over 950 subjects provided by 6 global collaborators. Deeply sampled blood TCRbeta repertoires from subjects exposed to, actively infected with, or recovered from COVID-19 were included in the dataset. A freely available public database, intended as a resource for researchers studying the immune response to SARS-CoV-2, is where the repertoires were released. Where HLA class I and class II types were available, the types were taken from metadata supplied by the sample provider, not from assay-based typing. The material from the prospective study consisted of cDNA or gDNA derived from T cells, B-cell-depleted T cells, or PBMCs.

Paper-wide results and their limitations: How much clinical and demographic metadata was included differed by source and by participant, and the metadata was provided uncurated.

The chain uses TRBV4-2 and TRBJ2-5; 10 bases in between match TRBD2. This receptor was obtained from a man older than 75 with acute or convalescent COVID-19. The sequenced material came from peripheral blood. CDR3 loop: CASSVSGGTETQYF. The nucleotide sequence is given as TGTGCCAGCAGCGTTAGCGGGGGGACAGAGACCCAGTACTTC.